Listed below are T cell receptor beta chains from one sample, sequenced in a study of persistence of HIV-infected CD4 T cells. The data were produced by immunoSEQ multiplex PCR, yet TCRdb's version contains in-frame clones alone and is incomplete. The sample lists about 51,000 clones, 70% to 90% occurring once. These receptors have no known antigen. The specimen comprised CD4+ T cells sorted from PBMCs after approximately 19-hour stimulation, sampled from a patient who received antiretroviral therapy. These receptors all come from an adult woman with HIV who was CMV-seropositive. CDR3s include the opening cysteine and the closing phenylalanine or tryptophan. The order of the fields is V gene, D gene, J gene, clone size, CDR3 DNA, CDR3 protein. D genes are given only for firm matches. Some rows mark clone size as missing; the rest say once, few, many or name a class of expanded clone.

TRBV2	-	TRBJ2-5	-	TGTGCCGGAAAGAAACAGGGCGTCCCACAAGAGACCCAGTACTTC	CAGKKQGVPQETQYF
TRBV24-1	TRBD1	TRBJ2-5	-	TGTGCCACCAGTGAACCAACACAGGGGGTTCTCTTGTACCAAGAGACCCAGTACTTC	CATSEPTQGVLLYQETQYF
TRBV6-5	TRBD1	TRBJ1-1	once	TGTGCCAGCAGACAGGGGTTGAACACTGAAGCTTTCTTT	CASRQGLNTEAFF
TRBV3-1/TRBV3-2	-	TRBJ1-2	-	TGTGCCAGCAGCCAAGGGATCTGGGGAGCCAACTATGGCTACACCTTC	CASSQGIWGANYGYTF
TRBV7-6	-	TRBJ2-1	-	TGTGCCAGCAGCTTTAGCCACCAAGCCTACAATGAGCAGTTCTTC	CASSFSHQAYNEQFF
TRBV3-1/TRBV3-2	-	TRBJ2-6	-	TGTGCCAGCAGCCAAAGGGGGGCTGGGGCCAACGTCCTGACTTTC	CASSQRGAGANVLTF
TRBV18	TRBD1	TRBJ1-4	-	TGTGCCAGCTCACGACAGGGCCCTGCAACTAATGAAAAACTGTTTTTT	CASSRQGPATNEKLFF
TRBV24-1	-	TRBJ2-6	once	TGTGCCACCAGTAAAGGAGGGACACTTTCCAACGTCCTGACTTTC	CATSKGGTLSNVLTF
TRBV30	TRBD1	TRBJ1-1	once	TGTGCCTGGAGTCAGGGGACAGGGAAAGCTTTCTTT	CAWSQGTGKAFF
TRBV7-6	TRBD2	TRBJ2-3	-	TGTGCCAGCAGCTTAGACGGGACTAGCGGGGGGTTCCAGTATTTT	CASSLDGTSGGFQYF
TRBV6-4	-	TRBJ1-6	-	TGTGCCAGCAGTCATCGAGAAGGTGATTCACCCCTCCACTTT	CASSHREGDSPLHF
TRBV19	-	TRBJ2-3	-	TGTGCCAGTACCGAGACAGGCTCCAGCACAGATACGCAGTATTTT	CASTETGSSTDTQYF
TRBV9	-	TRBJ2-5	once	TGTGCCAGCAGCGCCGAGGGACCGACCCAGTACTTC	CASSAEGPTQYF
TRBV5-1	-	TRBJ2-1	-	TGCGCCAGCAGCTGGGGACACAATGAGCAGTTCTTC	CASSWGHNEQFF
TRBV9	-	TRBJ1-6	-	TGTGCCAGCAGCGAAGCGGACGGACCTAATTCACCCCTCCACTTT	CASSEADGPNSPLHF
TRBV10-1	TRBD1	TRBJ1-2	-	TGCGCCAGCAGTAAGGGGACAGGACTTAACTATGGCTACACCTTC	CASSKGTGLNYGYTF
TRBV24-1	-	TRBJ1-2	-	TGTGCCACCAGTGATCCGACCCAGTCGAATGGCTACACCTTC	CATSDPTQSNGYTF
TRBV9	-	TRBJ2-5	-	TGTGCCAGCAGCGCTCAAGAGACCCAGTACTTC	CASSAQETQYF
TRBV12-3/TRBV12-4	-	TRBJ2-3	once	TGTGCCAGCAGGCCCGGGGGTGTAGATACGCAGTATTTT	CASRPGGVDTQYF
TRBV6-2/TRBV6-3	-	TRBJ2-2	-	TGTGCCAGCAGTTCCTTCCAGGGATCCGGGGAGCTGTTTTTT	CASSSFQGSGELFF
TRBV5-5	-	TRBJ1-1	-	TGTGCCAGCAGCCCCCCAGGGTTAGGGGCTGAAGCTTTCTTT	CASSPPGLGAEAFF
TRBV7-9	-	TRBJ2-7	-	TGTGCCAGCAGCTTGGGGCCGAGCTCCTACGAGCAGTACTTC	CASSLGPSSYEQYF
TRBV15	-	TRBJ2-7	-	TGTGCCACCAGCGTGGCGGGGTTCGAGCAGTACTTC	CATSVAGFEQYF
TRBV4-1	TRBD2	TRBJ2-7	-	TGCGCCAGCAGCCAAGATATAAGCGGGAGTTACGAGCAGTACTTC	CASSQDISGSYEQYF
TRBV3-1/TRBV3-2	-	TRBJ1-1	once	TGTGCCAGCAGCCAAGTATGGGGGCTCACTGAAGCTTTCTTT	CASSQVWGLTEAFF
TRBV2	TRBD1	TRBJ1-6	-	TGTGCCAGCAGGGGGGACAGCCCTAATTCACCCCTCCACTTT	CASRGDSPNSPLHF
TRBV7-8	-	TRBJ1-5	-	TGTGCCAGCTCCAAGTGGTTGGCCAATCAGCCCCAGCATTTT	CASSKWLANQPQHF
TRBV5-1	-	TRBJ1-2	-	TGCGCCAGCAGCTTCCAGGGAAGGGGCTACACCTTC	CASSFQGRGYTF
TRBV7-8	TRBD1	TRBJ1-5	-	TGTGCCAGCAGCTTACAATGGGACAGGGGGCGTCATCAGCCCCAGCATTTT	CASSLQWDRGRHQPQHF
TRBV12-3/TRBV12-4	TRBD1	TRBJ1-5	-	TGTGCCAGCACCCTGACAGGGAATCAGCCCCAGCATTTT	CASTLTGNQPQHF
TRBV6-6	TRBD1	TRBJ2-7	-	TGTGCCAGCAGTTACGACAGGGGGAAGGTTACCGAGCAGTACTTC	CASSYDRGKVTEQYF
TRBV18	-	TRBJ2-7	-	TGTGCCAGCTCACCACAGACCTTTGACAGGTCGAGCTCCTACGAGCAGTACTTC	CASSPQTFDRSSSYEQYF
TRBV7-2	-	TRBJ2-5	-	TGTGCCAGCAGCTTATCGGTTCAAGAGACCCAGTACTTC	CASSLSVQETQYF
TRBV18	-	TRBJ2-7	-	TGTGCCAGCTCACCAAGGGTCCACGAGCAGTACTTC	CASSPRVHEQYF
TRBV5-1	-	TRBJ1-2	-	TGCGCCAGCAGCCTAGCTGTTCCAGGGTTCTATGGCTACACCTTC	CASSLAVPGFYGYTF
TRBV27	TRBD2	TRBJ2-5	-	TGTGCCAGCAGTTTATCGCGGGGGGAAGAGACCCAGTACTTC	CASSLSRGEETQYF
TRBV5-6	-	TRBJ1-4	-	TGTGCCAGCAGCTGGGGGGGGTTCACTAATGAAAAACTGTTTTTT	CASSWGGFTNEKLFF
TRBV5-1	-	TRBJ2-7	-	TGCGCCAGCAGCTCTCCGGGTGTCTACGAGCAGTACTTC	CASSSPGVYEQYF